Here is one T cell receptor beta chain with its context. Germline CDR1 GTSNPN, CDR2 SVGIG (reference sequence). With 4 bases removed from V and 1 base from J, the gap between germline ends came to 10 bases. The CDR3 covers 13 residues. This sample is drawn from a study of T cells in Graves' hyperthyroidism and ophthalmopathy. The source material, RNA transcripts, was used to amplify TCR beta CDR3 regions. The HTBI primer set was used in a first-round RT-PCR of the TCR CDR3. TCRdb re-derived calls from the multiplex PCR reads in MiXCR, one entry per CDR3 protein. The sample comprises under 600,000 distinct CDR3 sequences, more than 15% of which are singletons, and about 3.5% rests with the top ten.

Sample: blood. The TCR comes from a woman between 40 and 50 years old with Graves' ophthalmopathy. The genes are TRBV30 and TRBJ1-1; D gene unclear. CDR3 sequence reads: CAWTNLGNTEAFF. In DNA form, the CDR3 reads TGTGCCTGGACCAACTTGGGGAACACTGAAGCTTTCTTT. Variable domain in full (rest from reference TRBV30 and TRBJ1-1): SQTIHQWPATLVQPVGSPLSLECTVEGTSNPNLYWYRQAAGRGLQLLFYSVGIGQISSEVPQNLSASRPQDRQFILSSKKLLLSDSGFYLCAWTNLGNTEAFFGQGTRLTVV.